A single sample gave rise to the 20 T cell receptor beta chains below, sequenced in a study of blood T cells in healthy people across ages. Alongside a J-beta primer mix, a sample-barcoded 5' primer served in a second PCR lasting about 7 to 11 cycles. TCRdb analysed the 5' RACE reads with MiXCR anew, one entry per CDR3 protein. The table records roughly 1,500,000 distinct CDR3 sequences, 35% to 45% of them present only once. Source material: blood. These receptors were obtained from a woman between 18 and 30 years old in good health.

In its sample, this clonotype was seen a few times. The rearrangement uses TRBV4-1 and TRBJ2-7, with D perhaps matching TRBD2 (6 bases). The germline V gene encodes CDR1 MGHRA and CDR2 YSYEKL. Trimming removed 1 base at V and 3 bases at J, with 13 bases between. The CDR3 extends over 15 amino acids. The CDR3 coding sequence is TGCGCCAGCAGCCAAGGGGGGGAGAACTTCTACGAGCAGTACTTC. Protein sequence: CASSQGGENFYEQYF.

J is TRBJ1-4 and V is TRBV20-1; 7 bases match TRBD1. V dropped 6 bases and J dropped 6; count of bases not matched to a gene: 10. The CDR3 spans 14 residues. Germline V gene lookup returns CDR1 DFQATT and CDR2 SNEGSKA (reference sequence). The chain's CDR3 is CSANDRVYDEKLFF. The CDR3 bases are TGCAGTGCGAACGACAGGGTTTATGATGAAAAACTGTTTTTT.

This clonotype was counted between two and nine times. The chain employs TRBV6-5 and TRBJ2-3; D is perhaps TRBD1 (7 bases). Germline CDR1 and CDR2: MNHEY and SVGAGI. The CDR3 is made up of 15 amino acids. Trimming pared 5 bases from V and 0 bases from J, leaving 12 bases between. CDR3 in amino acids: CASSKSGGSTDTQYF. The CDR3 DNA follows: TGTGCCAGCAGTAAATCAGGGGGGAGCACAGATACGCAGTATTTT.

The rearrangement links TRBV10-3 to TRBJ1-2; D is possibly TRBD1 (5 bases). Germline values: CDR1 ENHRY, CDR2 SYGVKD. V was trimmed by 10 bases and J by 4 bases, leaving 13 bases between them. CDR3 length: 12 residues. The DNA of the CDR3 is TGTGCCACCCAGGGATACTTCTATGGCTACACCTTC. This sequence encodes CATQGYFYGYTF.

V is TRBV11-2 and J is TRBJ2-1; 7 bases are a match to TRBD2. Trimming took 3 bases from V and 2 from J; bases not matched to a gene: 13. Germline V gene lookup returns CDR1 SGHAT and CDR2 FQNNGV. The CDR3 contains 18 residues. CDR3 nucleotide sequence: TGTGCCAGCAGCTTGGGGCTAGCGGTAGGCGCGACCTACAATGAGCAGTTCTTC. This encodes CASSLGLAVGATYNEQFF. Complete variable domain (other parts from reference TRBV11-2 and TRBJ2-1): EAGVAQSPRYKIIEKRQSVAFWCNPISGHATLYWYQQILGQGPKLLIQFQNNGVVDDSQLPKDRFSAERLKGVDSTLKIQPAKLEDSAVYLCASSLGLAVGATYNEQFFGPGTRLTVL.

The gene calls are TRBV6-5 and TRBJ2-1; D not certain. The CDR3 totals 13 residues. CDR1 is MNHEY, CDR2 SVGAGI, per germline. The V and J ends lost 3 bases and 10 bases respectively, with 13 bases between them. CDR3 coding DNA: TGTGCCAGCAGTTATCCCGCCGCCCGCGAGCAGTTCTTC. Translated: CASSYPAAREQFF.

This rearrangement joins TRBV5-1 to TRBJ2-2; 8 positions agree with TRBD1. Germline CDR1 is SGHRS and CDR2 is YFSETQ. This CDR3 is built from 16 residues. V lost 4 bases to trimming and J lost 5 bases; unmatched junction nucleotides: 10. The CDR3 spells CASSVTQGGKTGELFF. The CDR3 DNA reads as TGCGCCAGCAGCGTGACACAGGGGGGAAAAACCGGGGAGCTGTTTTTT.

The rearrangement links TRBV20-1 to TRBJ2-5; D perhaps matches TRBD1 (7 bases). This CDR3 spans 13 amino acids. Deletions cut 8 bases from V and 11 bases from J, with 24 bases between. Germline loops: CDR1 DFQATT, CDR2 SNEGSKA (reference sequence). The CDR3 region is CSLRGASYNEQYF. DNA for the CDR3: TGCAGTCTCAGGGGGGCATCCTACAATGAGCAGTACTTC.

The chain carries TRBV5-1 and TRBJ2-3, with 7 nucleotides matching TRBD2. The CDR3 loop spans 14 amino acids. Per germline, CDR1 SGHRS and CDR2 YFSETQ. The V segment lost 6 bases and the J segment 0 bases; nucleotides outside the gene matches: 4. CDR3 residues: CASMVSGSTDTQYF. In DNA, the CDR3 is TGCGCCAGCATGGTTAGCGGGAGCACAGATACGCAGTATTTT.

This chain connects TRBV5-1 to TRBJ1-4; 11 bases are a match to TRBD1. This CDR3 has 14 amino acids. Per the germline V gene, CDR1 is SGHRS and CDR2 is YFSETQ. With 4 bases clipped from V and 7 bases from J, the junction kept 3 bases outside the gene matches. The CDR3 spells CASSRTGGSEKLFF. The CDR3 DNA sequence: TGCGCCAGCAGCCGGACAGGGGGCAGTGAAAAACTGTTTTTT.

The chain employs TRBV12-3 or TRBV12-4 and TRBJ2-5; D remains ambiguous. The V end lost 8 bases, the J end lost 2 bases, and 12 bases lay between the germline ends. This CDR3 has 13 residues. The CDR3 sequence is CASRKTIQETQYF. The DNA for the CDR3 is TGTGCCAGCCGTAAAACTATACAAGAGACCCAGTACTTC.

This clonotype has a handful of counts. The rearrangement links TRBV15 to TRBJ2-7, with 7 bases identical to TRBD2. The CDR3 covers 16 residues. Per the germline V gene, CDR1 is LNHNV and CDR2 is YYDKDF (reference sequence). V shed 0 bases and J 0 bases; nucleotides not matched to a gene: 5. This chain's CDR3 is CATSRDSLAASYEQYF. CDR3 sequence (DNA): TGTGCCACCAGCAGAGATTCCCTAGCGGCCTCCTACGAGCAGTACTTC.

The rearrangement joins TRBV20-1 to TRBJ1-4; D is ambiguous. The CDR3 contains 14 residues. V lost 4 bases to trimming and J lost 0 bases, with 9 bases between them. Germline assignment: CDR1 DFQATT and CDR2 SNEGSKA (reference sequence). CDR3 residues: CSATYRATNEKLFF. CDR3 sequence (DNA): TGCAGTGCTACATACAGAGCAACTAATGAAAAACTGTTTTTT.

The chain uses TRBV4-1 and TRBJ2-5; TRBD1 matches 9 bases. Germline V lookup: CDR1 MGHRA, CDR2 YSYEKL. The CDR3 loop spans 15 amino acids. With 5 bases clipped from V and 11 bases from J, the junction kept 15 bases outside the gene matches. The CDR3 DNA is TGCGCCAGCAGCGCCTGGGACAGGGTGGTCAATGAGCAGTACTTC. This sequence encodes CASSAWDRVVNEQYF.

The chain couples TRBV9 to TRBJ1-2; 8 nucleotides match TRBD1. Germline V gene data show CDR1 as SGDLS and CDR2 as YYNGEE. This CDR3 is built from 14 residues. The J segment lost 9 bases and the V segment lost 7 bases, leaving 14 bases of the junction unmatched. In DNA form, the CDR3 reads TGTGCCAGCTCACCCGGACAGGGCTCTACCAGCTACACCTTC. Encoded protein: CASSPGQGSTSYTF.

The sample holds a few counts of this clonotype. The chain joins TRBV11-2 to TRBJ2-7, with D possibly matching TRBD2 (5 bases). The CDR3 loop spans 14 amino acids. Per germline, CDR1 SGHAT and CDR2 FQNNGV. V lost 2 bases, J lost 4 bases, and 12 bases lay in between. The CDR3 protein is CASSLKRVVYEQYF. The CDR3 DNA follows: TGTGCCAGCAGCTTAAAGAGGGTAGTGTACGAGCAGTACTTC.

The CDR3 DNA sequence: TGTGCCAGCAGCACGACTAGCGGTTCACAGAATAAAGGGAGAGGGAGGTACAATGAGCAGTTCTTC. It encodes CASSTTSGSQNKGRGRYNEQFF. The chain joins TRBV9 to TRBJ2-1; 9 bases map to TRBD2. The CDR3 runs 22 residues. V was pared by 4 bases and J by 4 bases, with 27 bases of the junction left unmatched. The germline V gene encodes CDR1 SGDLS and CDR2 YYNGEE.

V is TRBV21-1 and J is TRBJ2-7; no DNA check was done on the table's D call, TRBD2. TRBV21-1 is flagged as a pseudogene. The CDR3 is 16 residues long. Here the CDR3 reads CASSTKTSGSSYEQYF. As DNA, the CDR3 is TGTGCCAGCAGCACTAAGACTAGCGGGAGCTCCTACGAGCAGTACTTC.

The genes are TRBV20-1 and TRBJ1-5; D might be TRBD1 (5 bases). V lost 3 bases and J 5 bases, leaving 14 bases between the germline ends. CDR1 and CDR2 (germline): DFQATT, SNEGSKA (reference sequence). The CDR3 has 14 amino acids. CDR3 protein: CSASLGTSDQPQHF. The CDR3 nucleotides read TGCAGTGCTAGCCTCGGGACTTCAGATCAGCCCCAGCATTTT.

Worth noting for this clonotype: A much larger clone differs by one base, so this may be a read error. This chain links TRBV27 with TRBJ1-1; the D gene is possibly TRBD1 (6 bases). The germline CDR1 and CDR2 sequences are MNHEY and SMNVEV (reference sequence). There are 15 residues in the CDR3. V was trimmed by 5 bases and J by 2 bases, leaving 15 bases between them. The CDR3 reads CASSPRDKGNTEAFF. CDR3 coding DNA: TGTGCCAGCAGTCCACGGGACAAGGGAAACACTGAAGCTTTCTTT.